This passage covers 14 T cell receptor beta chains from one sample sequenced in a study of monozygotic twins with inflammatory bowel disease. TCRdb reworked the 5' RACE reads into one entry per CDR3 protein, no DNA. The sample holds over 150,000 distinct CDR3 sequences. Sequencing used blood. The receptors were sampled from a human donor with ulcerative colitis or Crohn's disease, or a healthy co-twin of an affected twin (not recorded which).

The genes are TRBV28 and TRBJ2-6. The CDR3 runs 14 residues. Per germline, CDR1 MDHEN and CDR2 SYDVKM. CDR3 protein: CASSPHSGANVLTF.

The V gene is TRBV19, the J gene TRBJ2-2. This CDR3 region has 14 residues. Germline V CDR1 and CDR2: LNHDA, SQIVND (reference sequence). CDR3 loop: CASSTSANTGELFF.

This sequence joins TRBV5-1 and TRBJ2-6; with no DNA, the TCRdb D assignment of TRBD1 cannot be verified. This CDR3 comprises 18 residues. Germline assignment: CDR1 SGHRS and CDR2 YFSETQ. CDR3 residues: CASSPGQGTNSGANVLTF.

The CDR3 is CASSRPRQGNTEAFF. This chain uses TRBV21-1 with TRBJ1-1; TCRdb proposes TRBD1, but this gene call is untestable without DNA. TRBV21-1 counts as a pseudogene. This CDR3 has 15 residues.

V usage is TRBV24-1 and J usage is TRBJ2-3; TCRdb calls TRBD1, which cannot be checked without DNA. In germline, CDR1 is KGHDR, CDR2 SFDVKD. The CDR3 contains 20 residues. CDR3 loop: CATSDADRGREDDPPDTQYF.

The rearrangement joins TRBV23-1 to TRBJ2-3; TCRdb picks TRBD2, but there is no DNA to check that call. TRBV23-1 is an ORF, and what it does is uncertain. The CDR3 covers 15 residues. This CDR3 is CASQLAGTSTDTQYF.

The CDR3 reads CASIKRASEVYGYTF. J is TRBJ1-2 and V is TRBV19. The CDR3 covers 15 residues. Germline loops: CDR1 LNHDA, CDR2 SQIVND (reference sequence).

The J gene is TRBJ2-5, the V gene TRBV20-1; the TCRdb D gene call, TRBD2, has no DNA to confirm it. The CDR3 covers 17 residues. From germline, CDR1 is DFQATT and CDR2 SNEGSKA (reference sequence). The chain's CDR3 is CSARDMGLAGAEETQYF.

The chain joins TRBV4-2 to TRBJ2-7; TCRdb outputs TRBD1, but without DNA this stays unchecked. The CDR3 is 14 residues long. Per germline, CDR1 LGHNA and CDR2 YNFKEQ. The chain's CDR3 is CASSQGAGSYEQYF.

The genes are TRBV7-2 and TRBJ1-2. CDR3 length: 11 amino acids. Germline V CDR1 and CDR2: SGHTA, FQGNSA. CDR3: CASSLVYGYTF.

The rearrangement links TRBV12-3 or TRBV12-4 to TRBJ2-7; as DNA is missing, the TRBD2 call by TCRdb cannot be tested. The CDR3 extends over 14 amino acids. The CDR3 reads CASSLAQGTYEQYF.

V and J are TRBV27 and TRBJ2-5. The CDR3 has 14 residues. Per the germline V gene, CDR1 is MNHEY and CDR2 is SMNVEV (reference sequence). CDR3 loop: CASSLSNQGETQYF.

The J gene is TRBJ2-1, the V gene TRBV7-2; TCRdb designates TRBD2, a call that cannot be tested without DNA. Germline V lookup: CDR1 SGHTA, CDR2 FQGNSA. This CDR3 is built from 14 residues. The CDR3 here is CASSQPGAGVKQFF.

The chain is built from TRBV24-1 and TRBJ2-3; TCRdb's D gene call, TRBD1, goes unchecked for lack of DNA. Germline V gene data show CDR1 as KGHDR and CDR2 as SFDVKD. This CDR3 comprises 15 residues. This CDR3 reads CATSDLWGEKDTQYF.